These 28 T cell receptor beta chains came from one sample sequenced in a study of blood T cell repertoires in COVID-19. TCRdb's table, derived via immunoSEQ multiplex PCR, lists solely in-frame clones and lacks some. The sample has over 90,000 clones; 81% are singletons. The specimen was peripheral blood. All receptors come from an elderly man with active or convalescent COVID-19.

CDR3 sequence: CASSTGGAYYEQYF. In DNA form, the CDR3 reads TGTGCCAGCAGTACAGGGGGCGCATACTACGAGCAGTACTTC. The chain combines TRBV5-6 with TRBJ2-7; 9 positions agree with TRBD1. Per germline, CDR1 SGHDT and CDR2 YYEEEE. The CDR3 covers 14 residues. After removal of 5 bases from V and 3 bases from J, the junction contained 6 bases not matched to a gene.

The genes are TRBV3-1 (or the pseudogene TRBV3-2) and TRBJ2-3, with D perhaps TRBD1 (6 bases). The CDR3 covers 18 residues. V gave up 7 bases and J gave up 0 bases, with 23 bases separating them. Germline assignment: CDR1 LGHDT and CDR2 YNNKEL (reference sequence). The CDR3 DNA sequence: TGTGCCAGCAACACCCCGGGGCAGGGGCGGCCAAGCACAGATACGCAGTATTTT. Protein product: CASNTPGQGRPSTDTQYF.

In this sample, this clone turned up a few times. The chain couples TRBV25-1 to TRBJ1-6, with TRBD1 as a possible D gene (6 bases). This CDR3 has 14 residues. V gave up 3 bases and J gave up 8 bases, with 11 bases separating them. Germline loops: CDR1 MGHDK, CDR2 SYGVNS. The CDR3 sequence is CASSDRDTYSPLHF. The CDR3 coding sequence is TGTGCCAGCAGTGACCGGGACACCTATTCACCCCTCCACTTT.

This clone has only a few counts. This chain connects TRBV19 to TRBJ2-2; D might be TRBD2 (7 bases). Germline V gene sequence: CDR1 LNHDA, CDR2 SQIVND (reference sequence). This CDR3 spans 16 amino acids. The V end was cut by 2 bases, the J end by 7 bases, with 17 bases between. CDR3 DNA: TGTGCCAGTAGTATAATGCTTACAGGGAGGGTCGGGGAGCTGTTTTTT. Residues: CASSIMLTGRVGELFF.

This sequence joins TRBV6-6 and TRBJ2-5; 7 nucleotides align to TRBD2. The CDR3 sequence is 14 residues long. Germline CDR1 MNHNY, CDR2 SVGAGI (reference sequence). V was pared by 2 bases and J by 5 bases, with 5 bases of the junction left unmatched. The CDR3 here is CASSYGGEWETQYF. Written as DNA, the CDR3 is TGTGCCAGCAGTTACGGGGGGGAATGGGAGACCCAGTACTTC.

The CDR3 bases are TGTGCCAGCAGCTTAGACCCTTCCGCAGATACGCAGTATTTT. Translating it yields CASSLDPSADTQYF. V gene TRBV11-2 combines with J gene TRBJ2-3; D is ambiguous. Germline values: CDR1 SGHAT, CDR2 FQNNGV. The CDR3 contains 14 residues. The V end lost 0 bases, the J end lost 4 bases, and 8 bases lay between the germline ends.

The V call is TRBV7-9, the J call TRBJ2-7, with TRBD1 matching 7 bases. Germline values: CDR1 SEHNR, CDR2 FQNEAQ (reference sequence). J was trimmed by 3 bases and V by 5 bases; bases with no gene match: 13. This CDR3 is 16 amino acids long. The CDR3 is CASSPRQGTARYEQYF. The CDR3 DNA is TGTGCCAGCAGCCCCCGTCAGGGGACAGCTCGCTACGAGCAGTACTTC.

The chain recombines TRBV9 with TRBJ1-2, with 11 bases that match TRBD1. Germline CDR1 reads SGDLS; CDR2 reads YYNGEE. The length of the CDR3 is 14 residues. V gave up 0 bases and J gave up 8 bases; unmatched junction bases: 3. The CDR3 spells CASSVEGQGEGYTF. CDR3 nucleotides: TGTGCCAGCAGCGTAGAGGGACAGGGGGAAGGCTACACCTTC.

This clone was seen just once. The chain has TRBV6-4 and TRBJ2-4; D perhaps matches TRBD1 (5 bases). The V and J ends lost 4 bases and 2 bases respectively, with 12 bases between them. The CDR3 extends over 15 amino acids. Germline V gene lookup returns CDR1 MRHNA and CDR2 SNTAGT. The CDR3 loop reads CASSVFRVSKNIQYF. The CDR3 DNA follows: TGTGCCAGCAGTGTTTTCAGGGTGTCCAAAAACATTCAGTACTTC.

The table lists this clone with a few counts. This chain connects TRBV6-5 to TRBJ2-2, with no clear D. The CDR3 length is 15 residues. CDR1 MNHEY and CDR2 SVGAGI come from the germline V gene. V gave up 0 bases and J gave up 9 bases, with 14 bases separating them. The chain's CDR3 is CASSYSGADLRELFF. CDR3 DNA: TGTGCCAGCAGTTACTCGGGCGCAGATCTTAGGGAGCTGTTTTTT.

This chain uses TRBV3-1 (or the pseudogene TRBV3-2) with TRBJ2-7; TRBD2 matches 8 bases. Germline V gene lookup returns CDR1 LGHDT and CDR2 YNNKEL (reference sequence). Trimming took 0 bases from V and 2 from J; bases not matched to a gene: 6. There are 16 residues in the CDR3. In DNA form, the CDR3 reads TGTGCCAGCAGCCAAGATTTGGTAGCGGGGACCTACGAGCAGTACTTC. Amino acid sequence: CASSQDLVAGTYEQYF.

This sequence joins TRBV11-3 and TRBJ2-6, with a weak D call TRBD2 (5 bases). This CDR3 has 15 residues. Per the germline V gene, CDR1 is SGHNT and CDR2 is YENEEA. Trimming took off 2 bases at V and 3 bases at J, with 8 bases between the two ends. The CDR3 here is CASSLRGSGANVLTF. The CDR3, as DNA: TGTGCCAGCAGCTTACGGGGTAGTGGGGCCAACGTCCTGACTTTC. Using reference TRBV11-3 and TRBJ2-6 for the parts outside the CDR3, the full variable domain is EAGVVQSPRYKIIEKKQPVAFWCNPISGHNTLYWYLQNLGQGPELLIRYENEEAVDDSQLPKDRFSAERLKGVDSTLKIQPAELGDSAVYLCASSLRGSGANVLTFGAGSRLTVL.

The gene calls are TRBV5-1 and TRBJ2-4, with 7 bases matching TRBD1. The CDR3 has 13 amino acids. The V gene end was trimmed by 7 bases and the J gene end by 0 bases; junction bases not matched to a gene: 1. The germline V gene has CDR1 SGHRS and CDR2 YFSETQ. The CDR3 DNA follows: TGCGCCAGCCGGGACAGAGCCAAAAACATTCAGTACTTC. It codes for CASRDRAKNIQYF.

CDR3 loop: CASRSAGQGYGYTF. For the CDR3, the DNA is TGTGCCAGCAGATCAGCCGGGCAGGGATATGGCTACACCTTC. This chain joins TRBV27 and TRBJ1-2, with D maybe TRBD1 (5 bases). In germline, CDR1 is MNHEY, CDR2 SMNVEV (reference sequence). The length of the CDR3 is 14 residues. V was pared by 6 bases and J by 5 bases, with 16 bases between.

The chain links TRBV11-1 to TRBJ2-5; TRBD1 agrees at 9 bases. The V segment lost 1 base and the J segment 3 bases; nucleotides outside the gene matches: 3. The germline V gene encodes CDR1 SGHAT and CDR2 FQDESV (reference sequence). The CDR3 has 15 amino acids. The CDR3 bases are TGTGCCAGCAGCTTAGGTCGGGACAGGGAAGAGACCCAGTACTTC. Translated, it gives CASSLGRDREETQYF.

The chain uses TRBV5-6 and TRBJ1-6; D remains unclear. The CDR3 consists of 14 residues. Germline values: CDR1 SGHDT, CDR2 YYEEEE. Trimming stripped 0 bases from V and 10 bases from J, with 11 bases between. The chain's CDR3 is CASSLGPGWSPLHF. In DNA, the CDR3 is TGTGCCAGCAGCTTGGGACCGGGGTGGTCACCCCTCCACTTT.

CDR3 sequence: CASSQITGGKNIQYF. For the CDR3, the DNA is TGTGCCAGCTCCCAAATTACAGGGGGCAAAAACATTCAGTACTTC. V and J are TRBV18 and TRBJ2-4; 8 positions match TRBD1. The V segment lost 6 bases and the J segment 3 bases; nucleotides outside the gene matches: 7. Looked up from germline, CDR1 is KGHSH and CDR2 is LQKENI. The CDR3 is made up of 15 amino acids.

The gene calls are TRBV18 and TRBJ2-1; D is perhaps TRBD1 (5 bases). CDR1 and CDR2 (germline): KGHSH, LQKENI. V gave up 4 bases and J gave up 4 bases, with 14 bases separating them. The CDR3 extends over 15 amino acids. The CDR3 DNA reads TGTGCCAGCTCACTGAGCAGGGAAGGTTACAATGAGCAGTTCTTC. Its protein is CASSLSREGYNEQFF.

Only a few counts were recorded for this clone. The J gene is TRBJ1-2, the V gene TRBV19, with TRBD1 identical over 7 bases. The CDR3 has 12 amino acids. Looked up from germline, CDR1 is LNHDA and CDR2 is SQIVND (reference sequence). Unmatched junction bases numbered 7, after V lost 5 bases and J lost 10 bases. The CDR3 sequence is CASSPDRSPYTF. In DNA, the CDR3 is TGTGCCAGTAGTCCGGACAGGTCTCCCTACACCTTC. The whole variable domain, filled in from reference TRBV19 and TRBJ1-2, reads DGGITQSPKYLFRKEGQNVTLSCEQNLNHDAMYWYRQDPGQGLRLIYYSQIVNDFQKGDIAEGYSVSREKKESFPLTVTSAQKNPTAFYLCASSPDRSPYTFGSGTRLTVV.

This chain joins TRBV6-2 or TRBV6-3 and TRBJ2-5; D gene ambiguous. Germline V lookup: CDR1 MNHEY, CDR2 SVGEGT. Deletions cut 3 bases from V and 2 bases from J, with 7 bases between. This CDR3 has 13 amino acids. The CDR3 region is CASSYKSQETQYF. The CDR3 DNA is TGTGCCAGCAGTTATAAGAGTCAAGAGACCCAGTACTTC.

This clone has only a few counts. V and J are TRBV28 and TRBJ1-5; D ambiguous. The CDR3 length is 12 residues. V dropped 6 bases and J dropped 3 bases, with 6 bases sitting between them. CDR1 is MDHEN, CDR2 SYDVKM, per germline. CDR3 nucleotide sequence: TGTGCCAGCAGACAGCTCAATCAGCCCCAGCATTTT. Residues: CASRQLNQPQHF.

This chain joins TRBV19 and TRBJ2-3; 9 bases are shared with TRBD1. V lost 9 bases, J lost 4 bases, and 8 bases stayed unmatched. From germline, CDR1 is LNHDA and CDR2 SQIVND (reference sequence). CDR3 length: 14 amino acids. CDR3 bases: TGTGCCAGCCGGGACAGGGCCAGCCCAGATACGCAGTATTTT. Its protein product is CASRDRASPDTQYF.

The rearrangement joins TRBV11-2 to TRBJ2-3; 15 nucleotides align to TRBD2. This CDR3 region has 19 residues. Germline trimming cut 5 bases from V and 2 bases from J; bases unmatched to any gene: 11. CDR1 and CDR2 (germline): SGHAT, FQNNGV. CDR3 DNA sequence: TGTGCCAGCAGCCCAGTCGTGGGACTAGCGGGGGGACCCACAGATACGCAGTATTTT. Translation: CASSPVVGLAGGPTDTQYF.

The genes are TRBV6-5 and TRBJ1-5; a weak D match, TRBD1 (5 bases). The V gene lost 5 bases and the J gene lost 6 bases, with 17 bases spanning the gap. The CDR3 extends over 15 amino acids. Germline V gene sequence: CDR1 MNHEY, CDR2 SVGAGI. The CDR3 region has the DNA TGTGCCAGCAGTCCAGCCGGGACTCGAGGTCAGCCCCAGCATTTT. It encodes CASSPAGTRGQPQHF.

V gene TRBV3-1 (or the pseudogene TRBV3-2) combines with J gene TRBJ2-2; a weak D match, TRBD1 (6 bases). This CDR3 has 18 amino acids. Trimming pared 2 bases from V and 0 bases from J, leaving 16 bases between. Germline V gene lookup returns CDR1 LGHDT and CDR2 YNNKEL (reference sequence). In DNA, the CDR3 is TGTGCCAGCAGCCAATTTCGGACAGTATACCCGAACACCGGGGAGCTGTTTTTT. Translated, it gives CASSQFRTVYPNTGELFF.

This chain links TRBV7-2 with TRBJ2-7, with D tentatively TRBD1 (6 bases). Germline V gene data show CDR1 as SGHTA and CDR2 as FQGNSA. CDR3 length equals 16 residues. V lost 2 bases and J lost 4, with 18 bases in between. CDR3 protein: CASSLRSPGATYEQYF. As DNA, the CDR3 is TGTGCCAGCAGCTTAAGAAGTCCAGGGGCGACGTACGAGCAGTACTTC.

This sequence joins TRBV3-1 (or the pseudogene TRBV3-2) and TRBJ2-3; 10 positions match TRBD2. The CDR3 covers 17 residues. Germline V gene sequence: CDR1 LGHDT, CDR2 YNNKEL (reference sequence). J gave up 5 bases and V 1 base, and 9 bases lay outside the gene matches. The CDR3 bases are TGTGCCAGCAGCCAAGTAGGTAGGCTAGCGGGGGTAGATACGCAGTATTTT. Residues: CASSQVGRLAGVDTQYF.

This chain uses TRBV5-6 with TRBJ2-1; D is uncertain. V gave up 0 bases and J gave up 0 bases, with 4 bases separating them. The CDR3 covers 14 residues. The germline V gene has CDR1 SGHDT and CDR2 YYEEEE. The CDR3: CASSLGASYNEQFF. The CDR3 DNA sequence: TGTGCCAGCAGCTTGGGGGCCTCCTACAATGAGCAGTTCTTC.